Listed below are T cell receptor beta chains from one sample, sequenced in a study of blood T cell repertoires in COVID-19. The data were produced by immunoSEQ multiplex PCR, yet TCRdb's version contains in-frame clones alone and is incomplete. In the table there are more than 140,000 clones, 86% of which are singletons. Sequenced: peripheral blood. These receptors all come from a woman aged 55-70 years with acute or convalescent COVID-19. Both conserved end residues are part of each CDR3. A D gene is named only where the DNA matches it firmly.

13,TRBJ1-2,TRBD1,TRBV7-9,CATEEGQGSGYTF
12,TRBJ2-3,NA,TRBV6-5,CASTISTDTQYF
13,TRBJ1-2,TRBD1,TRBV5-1,CASSLQGEDGYTF
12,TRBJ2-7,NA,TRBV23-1,CASGRDTHEQYF
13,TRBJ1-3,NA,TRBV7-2,CASSRELLNTIYF
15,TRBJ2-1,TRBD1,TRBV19,CASSILGTASNEQFF
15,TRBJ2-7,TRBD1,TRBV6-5,CASSYPGQGTYEQYF
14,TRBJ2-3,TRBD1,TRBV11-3,CASSWTGGTDTQYF
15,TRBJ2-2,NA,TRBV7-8,CASSPRQTNTGELFF
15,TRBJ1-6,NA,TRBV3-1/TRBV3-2,CASSQDRPYNSPLHF
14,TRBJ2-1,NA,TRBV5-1,CASSSASGAGEQFF
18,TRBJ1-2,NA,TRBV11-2,CASSLDPGGASWDYGYTF
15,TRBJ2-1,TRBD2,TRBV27,CASSFLTSGGYLQFF
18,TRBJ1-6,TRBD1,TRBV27,CASSRDRGLGSYNSPLHF
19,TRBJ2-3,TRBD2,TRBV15,CATSRDRRFGGGSTDTQYF